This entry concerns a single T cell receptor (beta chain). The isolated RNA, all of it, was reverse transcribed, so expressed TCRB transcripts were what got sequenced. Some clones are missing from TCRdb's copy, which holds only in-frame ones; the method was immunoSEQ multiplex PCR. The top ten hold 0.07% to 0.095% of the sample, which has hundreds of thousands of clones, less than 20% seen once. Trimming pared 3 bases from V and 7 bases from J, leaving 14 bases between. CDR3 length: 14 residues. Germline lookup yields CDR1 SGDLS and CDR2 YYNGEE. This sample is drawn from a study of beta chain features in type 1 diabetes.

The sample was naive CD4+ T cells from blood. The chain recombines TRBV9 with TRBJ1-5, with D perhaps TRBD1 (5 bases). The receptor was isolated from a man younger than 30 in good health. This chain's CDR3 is CASSATGRGQPQHF. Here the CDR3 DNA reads TGTGCCAGCAGCGCCACAGGTCGAGGGCAGCCCCAGCATTTT. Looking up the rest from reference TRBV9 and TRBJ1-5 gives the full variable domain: DSGVTQTPKHLITATGQRVTLRCSPRSGDLSVYWYQQSLDQGLQFLIQYYNGEERAKGNILERFSAQQFPDLHSELNLSSLELGDSALYFCASSATGRGQPQHFGDGTRLSIL.